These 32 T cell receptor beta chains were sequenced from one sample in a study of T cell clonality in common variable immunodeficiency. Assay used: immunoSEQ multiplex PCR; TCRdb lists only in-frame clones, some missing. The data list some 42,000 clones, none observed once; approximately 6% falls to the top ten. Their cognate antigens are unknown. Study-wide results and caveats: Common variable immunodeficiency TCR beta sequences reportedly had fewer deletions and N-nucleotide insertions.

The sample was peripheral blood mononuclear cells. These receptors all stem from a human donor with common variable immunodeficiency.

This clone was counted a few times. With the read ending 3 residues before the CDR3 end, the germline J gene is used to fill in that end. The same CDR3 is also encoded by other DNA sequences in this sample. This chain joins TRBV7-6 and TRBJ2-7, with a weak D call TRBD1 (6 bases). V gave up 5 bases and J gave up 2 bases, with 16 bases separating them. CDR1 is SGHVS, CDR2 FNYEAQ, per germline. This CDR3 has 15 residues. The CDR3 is CASSPEARTAYEQYF. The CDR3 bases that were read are TGTGCCAGCAGCCCTGAGGCCCGGACAGCCTACGAG.

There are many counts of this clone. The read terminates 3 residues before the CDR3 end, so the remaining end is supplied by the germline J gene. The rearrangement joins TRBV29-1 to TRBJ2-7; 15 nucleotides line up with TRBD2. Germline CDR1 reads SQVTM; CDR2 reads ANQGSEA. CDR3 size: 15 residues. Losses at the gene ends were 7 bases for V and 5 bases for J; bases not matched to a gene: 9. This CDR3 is CSALPGTSGRNEQYF. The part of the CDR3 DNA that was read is TGCAGCGCGCTTCCCGGGACTAGCGGGAGGAACGAG.

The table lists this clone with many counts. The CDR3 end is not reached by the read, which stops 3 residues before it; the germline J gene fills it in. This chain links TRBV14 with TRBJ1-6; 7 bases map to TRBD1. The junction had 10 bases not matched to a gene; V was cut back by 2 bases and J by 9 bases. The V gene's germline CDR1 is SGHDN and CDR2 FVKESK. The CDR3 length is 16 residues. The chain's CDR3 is CASSQNTPTGSSPLHF. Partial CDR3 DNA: TGTGCCAGCAGCCAAAATACCCCGACAGGGTCTTCACCC.

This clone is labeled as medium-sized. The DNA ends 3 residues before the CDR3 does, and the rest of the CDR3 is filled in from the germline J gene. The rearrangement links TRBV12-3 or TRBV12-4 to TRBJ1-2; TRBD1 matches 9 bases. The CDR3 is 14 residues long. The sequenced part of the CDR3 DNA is TGTGCCAGCAGTTACATGGACAGGGGAACGGGC. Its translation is CASSYMDRGTG. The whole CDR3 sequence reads CASSYMDRGTGYTF.

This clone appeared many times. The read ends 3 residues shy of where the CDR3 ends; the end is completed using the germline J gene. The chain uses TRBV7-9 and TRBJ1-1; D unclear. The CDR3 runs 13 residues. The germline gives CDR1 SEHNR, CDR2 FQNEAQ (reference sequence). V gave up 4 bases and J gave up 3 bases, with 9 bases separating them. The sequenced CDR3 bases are TGTGCCAGCAGCTCGCCAGACTACACTGAA. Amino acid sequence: CASSSPDYTE. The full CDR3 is CASSSPDYTEAFF.

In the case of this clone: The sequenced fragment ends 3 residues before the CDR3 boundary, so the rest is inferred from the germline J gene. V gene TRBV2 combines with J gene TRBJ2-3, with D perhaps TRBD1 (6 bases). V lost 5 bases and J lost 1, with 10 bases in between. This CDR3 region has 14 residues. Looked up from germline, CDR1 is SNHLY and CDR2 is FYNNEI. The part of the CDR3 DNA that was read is TGTGCCAGCAGTCGAGGGGGAGGCACAGATACG. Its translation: CASSRGGGTDT. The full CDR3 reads CASSRGGGTDTQYF.

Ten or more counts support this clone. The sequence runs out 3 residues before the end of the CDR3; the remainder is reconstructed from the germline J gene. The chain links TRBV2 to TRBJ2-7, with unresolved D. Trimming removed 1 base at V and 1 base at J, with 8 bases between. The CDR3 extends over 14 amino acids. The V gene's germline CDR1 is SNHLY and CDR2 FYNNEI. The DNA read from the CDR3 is TGTGCCAGCAGTGAAGACGGCGGTTCCTACGAG. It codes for CASSEDGGSYE. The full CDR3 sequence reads CASSEDGGSYEQYF.

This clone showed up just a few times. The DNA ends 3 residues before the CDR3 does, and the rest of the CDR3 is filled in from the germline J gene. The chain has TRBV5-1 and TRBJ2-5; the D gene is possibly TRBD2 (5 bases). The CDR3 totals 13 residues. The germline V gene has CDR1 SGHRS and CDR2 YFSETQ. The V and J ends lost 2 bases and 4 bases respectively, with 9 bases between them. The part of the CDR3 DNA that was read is TGCGCCAGCAGCTTTAGCGACGGAGAGACC. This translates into CASSFSDGET. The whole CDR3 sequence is CASSFSDGETQYF.

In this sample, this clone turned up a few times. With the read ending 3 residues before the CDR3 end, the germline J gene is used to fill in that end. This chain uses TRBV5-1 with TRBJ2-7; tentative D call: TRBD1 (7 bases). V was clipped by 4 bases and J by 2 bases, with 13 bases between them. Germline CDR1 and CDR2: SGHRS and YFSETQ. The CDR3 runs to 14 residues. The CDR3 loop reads CASSRGTATYEQYF. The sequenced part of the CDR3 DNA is TGCGCCAGCAGCCGGGGGACAGCCACCTACGAG.

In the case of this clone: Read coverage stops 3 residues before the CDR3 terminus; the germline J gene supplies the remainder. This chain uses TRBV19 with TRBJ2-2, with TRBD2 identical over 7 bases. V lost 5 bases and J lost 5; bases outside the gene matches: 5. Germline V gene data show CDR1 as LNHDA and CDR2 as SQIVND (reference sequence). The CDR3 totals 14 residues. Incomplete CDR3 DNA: TGTGCCAGTAGTCCTGCAGCGGGAACCGGGGAG. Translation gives CASSPAAGTGE. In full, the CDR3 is CASSPAAGTGELFF.

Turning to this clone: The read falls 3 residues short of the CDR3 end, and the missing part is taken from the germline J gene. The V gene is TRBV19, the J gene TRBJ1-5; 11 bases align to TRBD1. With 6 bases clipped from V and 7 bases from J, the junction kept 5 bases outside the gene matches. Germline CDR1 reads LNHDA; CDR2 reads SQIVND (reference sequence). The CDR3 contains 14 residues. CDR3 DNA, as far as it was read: TGTGCCAGTAGGCTAGGACAGGGGGCCCAGCCC. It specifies CASRLGQGAQP. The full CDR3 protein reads CASRLGQGAQPQHF.

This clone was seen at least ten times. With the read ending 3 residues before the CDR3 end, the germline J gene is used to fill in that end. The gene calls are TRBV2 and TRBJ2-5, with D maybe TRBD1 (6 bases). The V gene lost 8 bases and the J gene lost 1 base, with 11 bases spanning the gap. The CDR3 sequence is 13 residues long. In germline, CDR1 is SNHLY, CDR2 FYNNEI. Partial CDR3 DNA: TGTGCCAGCCGAGGACAGACCCAAGAGACC. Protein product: CASRGQTQET. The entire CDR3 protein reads CASRGQTQETQYF.

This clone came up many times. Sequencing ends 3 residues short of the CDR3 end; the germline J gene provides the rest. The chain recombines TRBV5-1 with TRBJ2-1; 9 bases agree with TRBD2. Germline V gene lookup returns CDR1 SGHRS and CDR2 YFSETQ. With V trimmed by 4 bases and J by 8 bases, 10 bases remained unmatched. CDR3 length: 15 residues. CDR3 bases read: TGCGCCAGCAGCCTGGGCGGGAGGGCCAGCGATGAG. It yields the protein CASSLGGRASDE. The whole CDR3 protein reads CASSLGGRASDEQFF.

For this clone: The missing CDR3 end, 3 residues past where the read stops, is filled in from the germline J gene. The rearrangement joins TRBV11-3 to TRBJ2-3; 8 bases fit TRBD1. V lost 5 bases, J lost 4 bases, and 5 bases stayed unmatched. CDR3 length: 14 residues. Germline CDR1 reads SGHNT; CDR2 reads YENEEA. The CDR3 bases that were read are TGTGCCAGCAGCATTGGACAGGGCCCAGATACG. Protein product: CASSIGQGPDT. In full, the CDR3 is CASSIGQGPDTQYF.

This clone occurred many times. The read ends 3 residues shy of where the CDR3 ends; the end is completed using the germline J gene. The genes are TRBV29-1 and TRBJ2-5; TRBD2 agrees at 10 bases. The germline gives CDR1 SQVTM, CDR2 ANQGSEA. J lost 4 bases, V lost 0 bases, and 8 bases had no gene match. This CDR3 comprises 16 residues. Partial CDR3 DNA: TGCAGCGTTGAAGATCTTAATGCTAGCGGGAGAGAGACC. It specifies CSVEDLNASGRET. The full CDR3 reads CSVEDLNASGRETQYF.

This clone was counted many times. The part of the CDR3 DNA that was read is TGTGCCAGCAGTCTACAGGGGGCGTCGAACACCGGGGAG. It translates to CASSLQGASNTGE. The entire CDR3 protein reads CASSLQGASNTGELFF. The chain employs TRBV6-2 or TRBV6-3 and TRBJ2-2; TRBD1 aligns across 9 bases. The read comes to an end 3 residues before the CDR3 does, leaving the germline J gene to fill in the end. The CDR3 spans 16 residues. V gave up 5 bases and J gave up 0 bases; unmatched junction bases: 4. Germline-derived CDR1 and CDR2 are MNHEY and SVGEGT.

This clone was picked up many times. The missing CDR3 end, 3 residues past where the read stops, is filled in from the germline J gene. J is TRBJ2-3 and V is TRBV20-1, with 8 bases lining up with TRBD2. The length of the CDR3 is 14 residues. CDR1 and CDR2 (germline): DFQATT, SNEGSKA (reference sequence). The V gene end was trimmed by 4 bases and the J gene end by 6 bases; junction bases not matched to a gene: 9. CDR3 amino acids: CSATSGGAGDTQYF. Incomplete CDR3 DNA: TGCAGTGCTACCTCCGGGGGGGCCGGGGATACG.

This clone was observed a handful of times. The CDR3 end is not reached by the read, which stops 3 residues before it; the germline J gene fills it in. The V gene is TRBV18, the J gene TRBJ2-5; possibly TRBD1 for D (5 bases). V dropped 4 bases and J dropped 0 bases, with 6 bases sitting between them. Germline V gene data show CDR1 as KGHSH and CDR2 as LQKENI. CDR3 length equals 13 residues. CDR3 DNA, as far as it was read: TGTGCCAGCTCACAGGGGTACCAAGAGACC. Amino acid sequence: CASSQGYQET. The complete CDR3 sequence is CASSQGYQETQYF. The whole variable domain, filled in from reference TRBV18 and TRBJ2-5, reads NAGVMQNPRHLVRRRGQEARLRCSPMKGHSHVYWYRQLPEEGLKFMVYLQKENIIDESGMPKERFSAEFPKEGPSILRIQQVVRGDSAAYFCASSQGYQETQYFGPGTRLLVL.

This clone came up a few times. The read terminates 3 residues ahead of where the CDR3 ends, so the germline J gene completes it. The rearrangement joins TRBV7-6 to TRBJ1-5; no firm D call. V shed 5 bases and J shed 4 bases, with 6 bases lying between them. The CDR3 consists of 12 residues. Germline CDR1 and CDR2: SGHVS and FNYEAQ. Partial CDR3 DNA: TGTGCCAGCAGCGACTTTAATCAGCCC. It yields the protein CASSDFNQP. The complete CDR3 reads CASSDFNQPQHF.

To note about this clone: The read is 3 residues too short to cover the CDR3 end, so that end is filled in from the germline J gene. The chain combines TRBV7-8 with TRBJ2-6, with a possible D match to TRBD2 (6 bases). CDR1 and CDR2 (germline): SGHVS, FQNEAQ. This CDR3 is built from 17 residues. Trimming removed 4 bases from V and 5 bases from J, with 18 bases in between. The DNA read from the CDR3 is TGTGCCAGCAGCTCAAGGACGGGGGTAGAGTGGGCCAACGTC. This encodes CASSSRTGVEWANV. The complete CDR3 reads CASSSRTGVEWANVLTF.

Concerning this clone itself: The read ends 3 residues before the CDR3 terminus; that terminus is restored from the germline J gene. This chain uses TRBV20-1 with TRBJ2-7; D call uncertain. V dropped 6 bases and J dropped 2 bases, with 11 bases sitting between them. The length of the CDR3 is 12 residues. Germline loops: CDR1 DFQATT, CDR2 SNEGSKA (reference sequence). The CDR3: CSAAAETYEQYF. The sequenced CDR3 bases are TGCAGTGCGGCCGCCGAAACCTACGAG.

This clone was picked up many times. The CDR3 bases that were read are TGCAGCGTTGAGGTGACTAGTCTCGGCGAGACC. Its translation is CSVEVTSLGET. The whole CDR3 region reads CSVEVTSLGETQYF. The chain couples TRBV29-1 to TRBJ2-5; D perhaps matches TRBD2 (6 bases). The CDR3 goes on 3 residues after the read ends, and that part is filled in from the germline J gene. The germline V gene encodes CDR1 SQVTM and CDR2 ANQGSEA. This CDR3 is built from 14 residues. Trimming took off 3 bases at V and 5 bases at J, with 16 bases between the two ends.

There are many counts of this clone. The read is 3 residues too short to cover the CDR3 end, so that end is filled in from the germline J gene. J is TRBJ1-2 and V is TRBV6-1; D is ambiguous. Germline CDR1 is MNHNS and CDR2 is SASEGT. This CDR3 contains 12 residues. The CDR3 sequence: CASSVNSRGYTF. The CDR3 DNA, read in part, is TGTGCCAGCAGTGTCAACAGTCGCGGC.

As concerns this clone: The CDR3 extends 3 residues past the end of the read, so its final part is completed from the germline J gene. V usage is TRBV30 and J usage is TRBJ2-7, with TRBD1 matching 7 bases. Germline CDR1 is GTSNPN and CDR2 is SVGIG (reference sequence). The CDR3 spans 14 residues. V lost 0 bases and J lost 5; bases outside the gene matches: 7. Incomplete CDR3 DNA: TGTGCCTGGAGTGTGCTCGACAGGGTCCACGAG. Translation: CAWSVLDRVHE. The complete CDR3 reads CAWSVLDRVHEQYF.

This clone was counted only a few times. CDR3: CASQGDNEQFF. CDR3 DNA, as far as it was read: TGTGCCAGCCAGGGAGACAATGAG. The J gene is TRBJ2-1, the V gene TRBV2; D is possibly TRBD1 or TRBD2 (5 bases each). The observed sequence ends 3 residues before the CDR3 terminus, with the missing tail filled in from the germline J gene. The CDR3 runs to 11 residues. Germline V gives CDR1 SNHLY, CDR2 FYNNEI. Trimming removed 8 bases from V and 5 bases from J, with 7 bases in between.

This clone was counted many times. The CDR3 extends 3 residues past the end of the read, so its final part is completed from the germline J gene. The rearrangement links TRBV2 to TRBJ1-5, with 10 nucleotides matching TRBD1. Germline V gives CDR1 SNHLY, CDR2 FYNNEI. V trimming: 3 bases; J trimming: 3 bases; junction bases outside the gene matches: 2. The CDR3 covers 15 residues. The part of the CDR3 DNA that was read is TGTGCCAGCAGTGAGGACAGGGGGAACAATCAGCCC. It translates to CASSEDRGNNQP. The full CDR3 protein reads CASSEDRGNNQPQHF.

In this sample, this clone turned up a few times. The CDR3 is CASTEAQGNTEAFF. The sequenced CDR3 bases are TGTGCCAGCACCGAAGCGCAGGGGAACACTGAA. This sequence joins TRBV6-2 or TRBV6-3 and TRBJ1-1; TRBD1 might be the D (5 bases). The observed sequence ends 3 residues before the CDR3 terminus, with the missing tail filled in from the germline J gene. V shed 7 bases and J shed 1 base, with 13 bases lying between them. The CDR3 covers 14 residues. The germline V gene encodes CDR1 MNHEY and CDR2 SVGEGT.

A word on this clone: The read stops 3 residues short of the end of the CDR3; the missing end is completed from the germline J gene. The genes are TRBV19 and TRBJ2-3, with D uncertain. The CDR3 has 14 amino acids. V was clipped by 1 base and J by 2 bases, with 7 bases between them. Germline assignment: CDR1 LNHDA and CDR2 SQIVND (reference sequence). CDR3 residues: CASSIAIATDTQYF. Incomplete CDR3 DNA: TGTGCCAGTAGTATAGCCATAGCCACAGATACG.

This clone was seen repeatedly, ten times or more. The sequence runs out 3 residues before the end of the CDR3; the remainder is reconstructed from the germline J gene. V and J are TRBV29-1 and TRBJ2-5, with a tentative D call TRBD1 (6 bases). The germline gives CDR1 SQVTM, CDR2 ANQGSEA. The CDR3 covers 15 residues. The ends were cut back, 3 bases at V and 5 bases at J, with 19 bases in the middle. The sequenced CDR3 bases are TGCAGCGTTGACCTGGGACACGCAGCCGGGGAGACC. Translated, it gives CSVDLGHAAGET. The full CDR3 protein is CSVDLGHAAGETQYF.

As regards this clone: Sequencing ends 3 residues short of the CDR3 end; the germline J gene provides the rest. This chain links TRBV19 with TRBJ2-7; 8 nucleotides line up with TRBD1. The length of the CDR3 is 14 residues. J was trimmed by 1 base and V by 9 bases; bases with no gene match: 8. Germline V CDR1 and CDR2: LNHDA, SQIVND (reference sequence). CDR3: CASRGTGGSYEQYF. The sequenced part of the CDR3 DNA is TGTGCCAGCAGAGGGACAGGCGGATCCTACGAG.

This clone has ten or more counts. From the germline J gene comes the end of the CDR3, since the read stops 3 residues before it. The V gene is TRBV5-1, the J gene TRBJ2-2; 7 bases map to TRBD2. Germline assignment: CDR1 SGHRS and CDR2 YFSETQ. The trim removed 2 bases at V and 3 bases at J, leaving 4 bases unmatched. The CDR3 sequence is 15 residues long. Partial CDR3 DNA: TGCGCCAGCAGCTTCGGGGGGACCCACACCGGGGAG. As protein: CASSFGGTHTGE. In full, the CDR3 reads CASSFGGTHTGELFF.

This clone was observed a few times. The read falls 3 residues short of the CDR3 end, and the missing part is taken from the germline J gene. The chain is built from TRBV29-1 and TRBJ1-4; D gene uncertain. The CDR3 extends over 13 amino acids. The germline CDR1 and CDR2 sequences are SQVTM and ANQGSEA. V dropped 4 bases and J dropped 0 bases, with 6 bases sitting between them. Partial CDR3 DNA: TGCAGCGTTGTCCGCGCAACTAATGAAAAA. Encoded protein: CSVVRATNEK. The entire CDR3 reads CSVVRATNEKLFF.